The clone carrying this T cell receptor (beta chain) occurred many times. Germline-derived CDR1 and CDR2 are MNHNS and SASEGT. Losses at the gene ends were 8 bases for V and 2 bases for J; bases not matched to a gene: 11. CDR3 size: 16 residues. This entry belongs to a study of CD8 T cells in ankylosing spondylitis. TCRdb reprocessed the 5' RACE reads with MiXCR, giving one entry per CDR3 protein. The sample records about 120,000 distinct CDR3 sequences, roughly an eighth being singletons. Sequenced material: blood, either unsorted or a sorted T cell fraction (not recorded which). The source of this sequence is a female donor with ankylosing spondylitis or in good health (not recorded which). The V gene is TRBV6-1, the J gene TRBJ2-7, with TRBD1 identical over 11 bases. Here the CDR3 DNA reads TGTGCCAGCCTACCGGGGTTGGGACAGGGGGCCTACGAGCAGTACTTC. Protein: CASLPGLGQGAYEQYF.